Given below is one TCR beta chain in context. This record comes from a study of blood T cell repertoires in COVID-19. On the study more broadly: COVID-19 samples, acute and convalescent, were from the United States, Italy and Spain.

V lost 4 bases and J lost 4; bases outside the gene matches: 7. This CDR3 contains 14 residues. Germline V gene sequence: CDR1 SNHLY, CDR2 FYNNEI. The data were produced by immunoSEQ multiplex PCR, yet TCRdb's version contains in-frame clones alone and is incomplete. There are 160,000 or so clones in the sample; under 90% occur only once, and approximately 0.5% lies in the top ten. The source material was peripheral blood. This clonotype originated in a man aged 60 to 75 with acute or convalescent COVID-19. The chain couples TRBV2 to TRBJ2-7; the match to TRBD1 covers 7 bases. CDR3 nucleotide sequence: TGTGCCAGCAGTGCGACCCGGACAGGTTACGAGCAGTACTTC. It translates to CASSATRTGYEQYF.